The text below deals with one T cell receptor beta chain. The data derive from a study of cytomegalovirus exposure and HLA in healthy donors. The length of the CDR3 is 12 residues. Deletions cut 0 bases from V and 5 bases from J, with 4 bases between. Looked up from germline, CDR1 is SGHVS and CDR2 is FQNEAQ. PCR amplification relied on 60 Vbeta primers (plus 13 Jbeta primers). Some clones are missing from TCRdb's copy, which holds only in-frame ones; the method was immunoSEQ multiplex PCR. Altogether under 250,000 clones are present, about 80% being singletons, with the ten largest covering nearly 4.5%.

V gene TRBV7-8 combines with J gene TRBJ2-5; D is uncertain. The sequencing input was PBMCs. This TCR derives from a woman younger than 45 in good health and CMV-seropositive. The CDR3 sequence is CASSLAGETQYF. The CDR3 DNA sequence: TGTGCCAGCAGCTTAGCTGGCGAGACCCAGTACTTC.